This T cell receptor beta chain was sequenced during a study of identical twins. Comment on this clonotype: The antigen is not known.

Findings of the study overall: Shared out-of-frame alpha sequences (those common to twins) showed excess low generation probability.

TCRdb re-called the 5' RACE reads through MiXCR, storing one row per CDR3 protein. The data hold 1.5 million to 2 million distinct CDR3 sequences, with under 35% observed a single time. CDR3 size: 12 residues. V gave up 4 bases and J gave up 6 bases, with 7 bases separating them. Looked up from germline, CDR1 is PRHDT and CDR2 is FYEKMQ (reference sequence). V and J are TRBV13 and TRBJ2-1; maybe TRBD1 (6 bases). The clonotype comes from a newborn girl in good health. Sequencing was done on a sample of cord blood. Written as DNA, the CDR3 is TGTGCCAGCAGCTACAGGGTCAATGAGCAGTTCTTC. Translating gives CASSYRVNEQFF.